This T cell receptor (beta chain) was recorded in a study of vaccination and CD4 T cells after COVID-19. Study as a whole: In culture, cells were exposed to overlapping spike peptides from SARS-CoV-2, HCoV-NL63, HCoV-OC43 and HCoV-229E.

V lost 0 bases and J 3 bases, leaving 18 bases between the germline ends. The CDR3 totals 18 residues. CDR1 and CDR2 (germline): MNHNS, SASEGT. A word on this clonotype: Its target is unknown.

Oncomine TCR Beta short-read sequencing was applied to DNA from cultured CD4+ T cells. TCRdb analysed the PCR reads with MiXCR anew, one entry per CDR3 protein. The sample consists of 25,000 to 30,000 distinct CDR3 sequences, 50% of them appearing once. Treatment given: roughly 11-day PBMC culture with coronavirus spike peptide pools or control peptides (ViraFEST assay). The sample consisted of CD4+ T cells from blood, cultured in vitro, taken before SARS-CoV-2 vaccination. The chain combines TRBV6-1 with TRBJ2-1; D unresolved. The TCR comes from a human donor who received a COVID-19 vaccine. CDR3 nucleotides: TGTGCCAGCAGTGAAGCGCTTCGGTACGGGCCCTTCTACAATGAGCAGTTCTTC. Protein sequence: CASSEALRYGPFYNEQFF.